Detailed here is one T cell receptor (beta chain). Its antigen remains unknown. Sequencing used immunoSEQ multiplex PCR; TCRdb keeps in-frame clones, though not all of them. The sample has approximately 58,000 clones, about 90% seen once. This entry is derived from a study of graft-versus-host responses after intestinal transplantation. For the study at large: Recipients were given multivisceral, liver-intestinal, or isolated intestinal transplants. Whole-study findings and limits: There were GvH clones found in recipient marrow, and some of them appeared first in ileum or blood.

The CDR3 runs to 14 residues. Germline CDR1 WSHSY, CDR2 SAAADI. Trimming removed 7 bases at V and 10 bases at J, with 20 bases between. The sequence came from a human patient who received an intestinal transplant, so some T cells may come from the graft donor. The input for sequencing was PBMCs, taken 118 days after intestinal transplantation. This chain joins TRBV10-2 and TRBJ2-1; D might be TRBD2 (5 bases). This chain's CDR3 is CASTLLGSLNEQFF. In DNA form, the CDR3 reads TGCGCCAGCACCCTACTAGGTTCCCTGAACGAGCAGTTCTTC.